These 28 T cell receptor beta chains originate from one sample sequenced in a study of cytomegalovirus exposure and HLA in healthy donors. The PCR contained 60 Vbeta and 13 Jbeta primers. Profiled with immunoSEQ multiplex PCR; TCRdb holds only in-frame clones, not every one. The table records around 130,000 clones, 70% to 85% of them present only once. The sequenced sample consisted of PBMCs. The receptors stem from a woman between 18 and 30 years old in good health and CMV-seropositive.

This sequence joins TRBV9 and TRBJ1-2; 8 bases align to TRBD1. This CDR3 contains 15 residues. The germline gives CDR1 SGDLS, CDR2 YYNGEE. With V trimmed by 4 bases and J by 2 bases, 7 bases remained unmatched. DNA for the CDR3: TGTGCCAGCAGCCTTACAGGGGGTGCCAACTATGGCTACACCTTC. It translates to CASSLTGGANYGYTF.

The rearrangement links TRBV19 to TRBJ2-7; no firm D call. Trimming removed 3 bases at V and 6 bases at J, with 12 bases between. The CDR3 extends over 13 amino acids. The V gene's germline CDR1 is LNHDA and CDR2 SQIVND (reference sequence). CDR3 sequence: CASSMGARTEQYF. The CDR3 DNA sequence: TGTGCCAGTAGTATGGGCGCACGAACCGAGCAGTACTTC.

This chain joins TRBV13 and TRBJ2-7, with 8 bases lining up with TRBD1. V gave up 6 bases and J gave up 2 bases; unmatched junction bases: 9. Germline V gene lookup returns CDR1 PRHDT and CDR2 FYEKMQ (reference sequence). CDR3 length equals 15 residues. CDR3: CASSDRDRFTYEQYF. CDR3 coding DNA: TGTGCCAGCAGTGACCGGGACAGGTTCACCTACGAGCAGTACTTC.

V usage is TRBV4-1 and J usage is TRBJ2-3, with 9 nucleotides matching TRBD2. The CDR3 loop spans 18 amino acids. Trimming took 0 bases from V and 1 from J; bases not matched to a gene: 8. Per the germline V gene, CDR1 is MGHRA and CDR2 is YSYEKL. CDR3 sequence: CASSQEARGGAGTDTQYF. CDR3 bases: TGCGCCAGCAGCCAAGAAGCGCGCGGGGGGGCCGGCACAGATACGCAGTATTTT.

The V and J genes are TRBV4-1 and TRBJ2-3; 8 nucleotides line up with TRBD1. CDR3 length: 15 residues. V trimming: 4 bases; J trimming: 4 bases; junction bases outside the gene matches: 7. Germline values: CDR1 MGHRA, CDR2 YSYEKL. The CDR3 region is CASSRRTGQADTQYF. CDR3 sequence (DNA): TGCGCCAGCAGCCGCCGGACAGGGCAAGCAGATACGCAGTATTTT.

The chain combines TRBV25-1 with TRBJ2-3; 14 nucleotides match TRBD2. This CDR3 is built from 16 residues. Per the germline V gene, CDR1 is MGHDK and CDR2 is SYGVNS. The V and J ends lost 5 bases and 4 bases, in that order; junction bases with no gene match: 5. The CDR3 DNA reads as TGTGCCAGCAGTCCCGGGACTAGCGGGGGTGCAGATACGCAGTATTTT. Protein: CASSPGTSGGADTQYF.

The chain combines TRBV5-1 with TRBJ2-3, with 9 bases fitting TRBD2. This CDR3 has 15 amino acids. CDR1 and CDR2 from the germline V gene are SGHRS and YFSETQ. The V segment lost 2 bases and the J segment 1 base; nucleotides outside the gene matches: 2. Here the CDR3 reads CASSLAGGGTDTQYF. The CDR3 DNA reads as TGCGCCAGCAGCTTAGCGGGGGGAGGCACAGATACGCAGTATTTT.

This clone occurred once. DNA for the CDR3: TGTGCCAGCAGCAAGGACAGTTTGAACACTGAAGCTTTCTTT. Protein: CASSKDSLNTEAFF. The chain is built from TRBV7-3 and TRBJ1-1; possible D gene TRBD1, 6 bases. V lost 5 bases to trimming and J lost 0 bases, with 10 bases between them. CDR3 size: 14 residues. Per the germline V gene, CDR1 is SGHTA and CDR2 is FQGTGA.

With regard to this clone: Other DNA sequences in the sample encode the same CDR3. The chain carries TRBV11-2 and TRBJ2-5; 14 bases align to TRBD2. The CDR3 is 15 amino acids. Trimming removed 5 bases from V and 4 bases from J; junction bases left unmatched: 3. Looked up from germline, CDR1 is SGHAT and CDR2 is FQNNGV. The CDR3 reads CASSLGLAGGETQYF. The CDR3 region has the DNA TGTGCCAGCAGCCTTGGACTAGCGGGAGGAGAGACCCAGTACTTC.

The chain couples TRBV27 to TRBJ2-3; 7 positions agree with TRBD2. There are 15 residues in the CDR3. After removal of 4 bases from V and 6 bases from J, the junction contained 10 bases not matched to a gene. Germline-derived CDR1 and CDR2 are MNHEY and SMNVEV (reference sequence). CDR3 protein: CASSSTSDRRDTQYF. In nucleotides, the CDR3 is TGTGCCAGCAGTTCAACTAGCGACCGTAGGGATACGCAGTATTTT.

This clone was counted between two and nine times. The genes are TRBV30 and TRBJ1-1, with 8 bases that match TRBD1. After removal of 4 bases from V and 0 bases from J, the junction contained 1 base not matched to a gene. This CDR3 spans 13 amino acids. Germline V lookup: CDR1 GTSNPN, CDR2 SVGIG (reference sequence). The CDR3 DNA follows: TGTGCCTGGAAGGGACAGGTGAACACTGAAGCTTTCTTT. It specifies CAWKGQVNTEAFF. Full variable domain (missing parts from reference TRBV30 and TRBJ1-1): SQTIHQWPATLVQPVGSPLSLECTVEGTSNPNLYWYRQAAGRGLQLLFYSVGIGQISSEVPQNLSASRPQDRQFILSSKKLLLSDSGFYLCAWKGQVNTEAFFGQGTRLTVV.

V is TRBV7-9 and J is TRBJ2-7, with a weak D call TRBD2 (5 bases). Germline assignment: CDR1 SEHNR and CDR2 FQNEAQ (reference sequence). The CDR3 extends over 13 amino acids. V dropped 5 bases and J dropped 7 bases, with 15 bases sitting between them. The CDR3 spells CASSPVGRGEQYF. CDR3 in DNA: TGTGCCAGCAGCCCCGTTGGGCGAGGGGAGCAGTACTTC.

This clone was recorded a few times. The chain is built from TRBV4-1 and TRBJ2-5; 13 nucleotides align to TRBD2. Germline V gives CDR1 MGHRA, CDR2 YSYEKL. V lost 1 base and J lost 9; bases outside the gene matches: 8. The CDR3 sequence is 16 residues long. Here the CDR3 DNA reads TGCGCCAGCAGCCAAGGGGGACTAGCGGGGACCTCGGCCCAGTACTTC. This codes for CASSQGGLAGTSAQYF.

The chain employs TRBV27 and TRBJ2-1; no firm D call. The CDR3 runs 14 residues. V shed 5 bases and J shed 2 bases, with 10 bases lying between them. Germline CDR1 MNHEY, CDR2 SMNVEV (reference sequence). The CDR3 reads CASSPHTTYNEQFF. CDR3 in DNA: TGTGCCAGCAGTCCACACACTACCTACAATGAGCAGTTCTTC.

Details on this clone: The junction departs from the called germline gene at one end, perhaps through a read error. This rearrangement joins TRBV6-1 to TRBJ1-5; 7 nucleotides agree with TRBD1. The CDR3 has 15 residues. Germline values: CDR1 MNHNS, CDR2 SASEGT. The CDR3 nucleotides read TGTACCAGCACAGGGGCATCTTATAGCAATCAACCCCAGCATTTT. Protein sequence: CTSTGASYSNQPQHF.

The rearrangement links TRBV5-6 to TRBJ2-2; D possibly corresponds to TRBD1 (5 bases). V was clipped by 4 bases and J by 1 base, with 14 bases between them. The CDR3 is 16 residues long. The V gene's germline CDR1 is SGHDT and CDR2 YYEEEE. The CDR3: CASSLMTALNTGELFF. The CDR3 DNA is TGTGCCAGCAGCCTGATGACAGCCCTGAACACCGGGGAGCTGTTTTTT. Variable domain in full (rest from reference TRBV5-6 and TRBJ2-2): DAGVTQSPTHLIKTRGQQVTLRCSPKSGHDTVSWYQQALGQGPQFIFQYYEEEERQRGNFPDRFSGHQFPNYSSELNVNALLLGDSALYLCASSLMTALNTGELFFGEGSRLTVL.

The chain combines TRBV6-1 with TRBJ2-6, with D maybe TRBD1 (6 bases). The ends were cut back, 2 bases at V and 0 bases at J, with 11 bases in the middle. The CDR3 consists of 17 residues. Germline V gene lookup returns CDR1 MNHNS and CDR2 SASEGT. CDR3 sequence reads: CASSELGHLSGANVLTF. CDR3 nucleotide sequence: TGTGCCAGCAGTGAATTGGGACATCTCTCTGGGGCCAACGTCCTGACTTTC.

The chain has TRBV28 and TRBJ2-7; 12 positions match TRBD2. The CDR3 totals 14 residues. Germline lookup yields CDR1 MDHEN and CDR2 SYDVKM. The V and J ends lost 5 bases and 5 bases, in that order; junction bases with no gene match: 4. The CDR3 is CASSLAGGRNEQYF. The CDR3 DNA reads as TGTGCCAGCAGTCTAGCGGGGGGGCGGAACGAGCAGTACTTC.

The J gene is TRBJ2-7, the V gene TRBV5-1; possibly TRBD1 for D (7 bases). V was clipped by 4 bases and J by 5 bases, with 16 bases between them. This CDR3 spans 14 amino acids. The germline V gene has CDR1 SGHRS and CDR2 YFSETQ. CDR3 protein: CASSPSSRGDEQYF. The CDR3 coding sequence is TGCGCCAGCAGCCCATCCTCCAGGGGGGACGAGCAGTACTTC. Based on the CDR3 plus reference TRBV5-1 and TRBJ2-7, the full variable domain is KAGVTQTPRYLIKTRGQQVTLSCSPISGHRSVSWYQQTPGQGLQFLFEYFSETQRNKGNFPGRFSGRQFSNSRSEMNVSTLELGDSALYLCASSPSSRGDEQYFGPGTRLTVT.

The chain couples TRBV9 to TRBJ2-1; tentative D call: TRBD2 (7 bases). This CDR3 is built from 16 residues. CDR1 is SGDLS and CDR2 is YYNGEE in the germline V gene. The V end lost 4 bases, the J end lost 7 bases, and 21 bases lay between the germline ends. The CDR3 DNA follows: TGTGCCAGCAGCTTTTTCGAGAGGGGGGGCCCGAATGAGCAGTTCTTC. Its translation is CASSFFERGGPNEQFF.

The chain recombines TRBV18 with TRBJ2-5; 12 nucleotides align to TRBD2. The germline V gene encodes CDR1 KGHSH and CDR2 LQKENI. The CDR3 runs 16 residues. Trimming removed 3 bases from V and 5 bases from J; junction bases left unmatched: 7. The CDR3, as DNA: TGTGCCAGCTCACCTTCACTAGCGGGGGGTCAGGAGACCCAGTACTTC. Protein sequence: CASSPSLAGGQETQYF.

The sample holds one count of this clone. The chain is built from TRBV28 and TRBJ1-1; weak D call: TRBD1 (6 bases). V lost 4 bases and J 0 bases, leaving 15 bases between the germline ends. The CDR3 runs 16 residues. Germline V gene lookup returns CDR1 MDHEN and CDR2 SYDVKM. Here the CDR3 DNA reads TGTGCCAGCAGTTCGAACAGGGTAGCCTTGAACACTGAAGCTTTCTTT. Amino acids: CASSSNRVALNTEAFF. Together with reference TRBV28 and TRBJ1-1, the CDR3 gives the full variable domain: DVKVTQSSRYLVKRTGEKVFLECVQDMDHENMFWYRQDPGLGLRLIYFSYDVKMKEKGDIPEGYSVSREKKERFSLILESASTNQTSMYLCASSSNRVALNTEAFFGQGTRLTVV.

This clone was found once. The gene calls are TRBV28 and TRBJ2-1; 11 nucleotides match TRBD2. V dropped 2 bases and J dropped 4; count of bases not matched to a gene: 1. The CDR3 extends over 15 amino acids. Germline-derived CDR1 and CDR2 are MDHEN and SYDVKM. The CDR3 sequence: CASSLGTSGYNEQFF. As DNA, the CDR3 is TGTGCCAGCAGTTTAGGGACTAGCGGATACAATGAGCAGTTCTTC.

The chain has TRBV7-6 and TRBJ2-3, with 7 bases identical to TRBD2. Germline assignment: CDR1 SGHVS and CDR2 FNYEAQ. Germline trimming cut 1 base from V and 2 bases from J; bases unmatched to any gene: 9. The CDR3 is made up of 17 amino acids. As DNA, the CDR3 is TGTGCCAGCAGCTTAGTACCCAGCGGGGCCGACACAGATACGCAGTATTTT. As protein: CASSLVPSGADTDTQYF.

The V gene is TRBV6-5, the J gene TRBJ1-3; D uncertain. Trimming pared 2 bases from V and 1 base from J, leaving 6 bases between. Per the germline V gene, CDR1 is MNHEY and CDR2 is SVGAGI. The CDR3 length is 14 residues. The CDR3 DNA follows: TGTGCCAGCAGTTACGAGGGTTCTGGAAACACCATATATTTT. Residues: CASSYEGSGNTIYF.

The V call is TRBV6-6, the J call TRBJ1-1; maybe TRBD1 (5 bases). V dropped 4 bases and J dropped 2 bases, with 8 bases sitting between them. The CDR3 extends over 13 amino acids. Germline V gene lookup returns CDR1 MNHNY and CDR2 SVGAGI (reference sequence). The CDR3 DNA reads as TGTGCCAGCAGTTCGACAGATAACACTGAAGCTTTCTTT. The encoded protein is CASSSTDNTEAFF.

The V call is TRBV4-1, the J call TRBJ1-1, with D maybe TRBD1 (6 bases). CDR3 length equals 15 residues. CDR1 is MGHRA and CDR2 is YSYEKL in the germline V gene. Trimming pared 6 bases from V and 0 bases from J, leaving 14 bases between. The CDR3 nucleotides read TGCGCCAGCAGACCCCAGGGGTACATGAACACTGAAGCTTTCTTT. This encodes CASRPQGYMNTEAFF.

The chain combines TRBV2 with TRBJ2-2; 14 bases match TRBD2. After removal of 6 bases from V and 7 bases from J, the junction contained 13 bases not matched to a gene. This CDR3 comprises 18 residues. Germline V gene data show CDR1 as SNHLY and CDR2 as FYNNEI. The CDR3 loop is CASSGLGLAGGDGGELFF. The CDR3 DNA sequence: TGTGCCAGCAGCGGTCTAGGACTAGCGGGGGGAGATGGCGGGGAGCTGTTTTTT.